The 18 T cell receptor beta chains below were found in one sample sequenced in a study of T cell changes during pregnancy in multiple sclerosis. Method: immunoSEQ multiplex PCR; TCRdb's copy keeps in-frame clones and lacks some. The sample carries tens of thousands of clones, around 89% recorded once. This specimen consisted of CD8+ T cells from peripheral blood mononuclear cells, obtained after pregnancy. The receptors derive from a female donor in good health, enrolled as a control in a pregnancy study.

The V call is TRBV5-6, the J call TRBJ2-7, with D maybe TRBD1 (6 bases). Germline lookup yields CDR1 SGHDT and CDR2 YYEEEE. The CDR3 is 14 residues long. The V end was cut by 4 bases, the J end by 2 bases, with 13 bases between. CDR3 sequence (DNA): TGTGCCAGCAGCCAGGGGCAGGGCCCCTACGAGCAGTACTTC. It encodes CASSQGQGPYEQYF.

The chain has TRBV7-6 and TRBJ1-1; 9 positions agree with TRBD1. The CDR3 runs 17 residues. Germline lookup yields CDR1 SGHVS and CDR2 FNYEAQ. Trimming cost V 4 bases and J 0 bases; bases outside gene matches: 9. This CDR3 reads CASSSGTGILMNTEAFF. Written as DNA, the CDR3 is TGTGCCAGCAGCTCCGGGACAGGGATCCTCATGAACACTGAAGCTTTCTTT.

J is TRBJ1-1 and V is TRBV2; D remains ambiguous. The germline V gene encodes CDR1 SNHLY and CDR2 FYNNEI. V was shortened by 4 bases and J by 1 base, with 13 bases between the two germline ends. This CDR3 spans 15 amino acids. This chain's CDR3 is CASSVSGTTNTEAFF. CDR3 bases: TGTGCCAGCAGTGTATCGGGTACGACGAACACTGAAGCTTTCTTT.

This clone was found many times. This chain joins TRBV6-4 and TRBJ2-2; 11 bases agree with TRBD2. Germline V lookup: CDR1 MRHNA, CDR2 SNTAGT. The CDR3 extends over 15 amino acids. Germline trimming cut 4 bases from V and 4 bases from J; bases unmatched to any gene: 2. The CDR3 here is CASSGLAGGTGELFF. CDR3 nucleotide sequence: TGTGCCAGCAGTGGCCTAGCGGGGGGCACCGGGGAGCTGTTTTTT.

The J gene is TRBJ1-1, the V gene TRBV27; 12 bases align to TRBD1. With 4 bases clipped from V and 6 bases from J, the junction kept 12 bases outside the gene matches. CDR1 and CDR2 (germline): MNHEY, SMNVEV (reference sequence). CDR3 length equals 17 residues. The CDR3 bases are TGTGCCAGCAGTTCCGGGACAGGGGGCCCCAAGGGCGCTGAAGCTTTCTTT. Residues: CASSSGTGGPKGAEAFF.

This chain connects TRBV6-1 to TRBJ1-2; 7 bases map to TRBD1. Germline-derived CDR1 and CDR2 are MNHNS and SASEGT. Trimming at V came to 6 bases and at J to 10 bases, leaving 11 bases not matched to a gene. CDR3 length equals 13 residues. Here the CDR3 DNA reads TGTGCCAGCAGCGGGGACAGACGCTTTGACTACACCTTC. Its protein product is CASSGDRRFDYTF.

This chain connects TRBV9 to TRBJ1-3; D remains unclear. The germline CDR1 and CDR2 sequences are SGDLS and YYNGEE. V was cut by 0 bases and J by 3 bases, with 7 bases left in between. This CDR3 contains 14 residues. CDR3 nucleotide sequence: TGTGCCAGCAGCGTAGGAGGCGGTGGAAACACCATATATTTT. Amino acid sequence: CASSVGGGGNTIYF.

This clone showed up just once. V gene TRBV10-3 combines with J gene TRBJ2-1; 11 nucleotides match TRBD2. The trim removed 8 bases at V and 0 bases at J, leaving 9 bases unmatched. The CDR3 consists of 17 residues. Germline V lookup: CDR1 ENHRY, CDR2 SYGVKD. This CDR3 reads CAISTSGVVSSYNEQFF. The CDR3 coding sequence is TGTGCCATCTCGACTAGCGGGGTCGTCAGCTCCTACAATGAGCAGTTCTTC.

The genes are TRBV6-4 and TRBJ2-1, with 9 bases aligning to TRBD2. This CDR3 has 15 residues. Germline lookup yields CDR1 MRHNA and CDR2 SNTAGT. The V segment lost 0 bases and the J segment 8 bases; nucleotides outside the gene matches: 5. The CDR3 DNA follows: TGTGCCAGCAGTGACTCTTCTAGCGGGGTGGATGAGCAGTTCTTC. This codes for CASSDSSSGVDEQFF.

CDR3 in amino acids: CATSTTSTDTQYF. The CDR3 coding sequence is TGTGCCACCAGCACCACTAGCACAGATACGCAGTATTTT. The chain is built from TRBV15 and TRBJ2-3; D uncertain. In germline, CDR1 is LNHNV, CDR2 YYDKDF (reference sequence). The CDR3 length is 13 residues. Trimming pared 4 bases from V and 0 bases from J, leaving 5 bases between.

The rearrangement joins TRBV7-6 to TRBJ1-2; 7 bases match TRBD1. The CDR3 contains 15 residues. Germline V gives CDR1 SGHVS, CDR2 FNYEAQ. V shed 4 bases and J 5 bases; nucleotides not matched to a gene: 10. This CDR3 reads CASSSRQGGKYGYTF. The CDR3 nucleotides are TGTGCCAGCAGCTCTAGACAGGGCGGGAAGTATGGCTACACCTTC. Using reference TRBV7-6 and TRBJ1-2 for the parts outside the CDR3, the full variable domain is GAGVSQSPRYKVTKRGQDVALRCDPISGHVSLYWYRQALGQGPEFLTYFNYEAQQDKSGLPNDRFSAERPEGSISTLTIQRTEQRDSAMYRCASSSRQGGKYGYTFGSGTRLTVV.

This chain connects TRBV11-2 to TRBJ2-5; 8 bases line up with TRBD1. The germline CDR1 and CDR2 sequences are SGHAT and FQNNGV. The ends lost 5 bases at V and 2 bases at J; junction bases unmatched: 7. This CDR3 spans 15 amino acids. The CDR3 DNA follows: TGTGCCAGCAGCACAAAGGACAGGGTACAAGAGACCCAGTACTTC. Translating it yields CASSTKDRVQETQYF.

The rearrangement joins TRBV13 to TRBJ1-6, with no clear D. Germline V gene lookup returns CDR1 PRHDT and CDR2 FYEKMQ (reference sequence). Trimming cost V 11 bases and J 0 bases, with 17 bases left between them. The CDR3 is 16 amino acids. CDR3 in amino acids: CASGMGLASYNSPLHF. The CDR3 bases are TGTGCCTCGGGGATGGGCTTAGCCTCCTATAATTCACCCCTCCACTTT.

The chain recombines TRBV2 with TRBJ1-5; D is uncertain. V was shortened by 4 bases and J by 2 bases, with 9 bases between the two germline ends. The CDR3 sequence is 14 residues long. The germline gives CDR1 SNHLY, CDR2 FYNNEI. The CDR3 nucleotides are TGTGCCAGCAGTGTTCGGGTGGGCAATCAGCCCCAGCATTTT. It translates to CASSVRVGNQPQHF.

The V gene is TRBV19, the J gene TRBJ2-7; a weak D match, TRBD1 (5 bases). Germline CDR1 and CDR2: LNHDA and SQIVND (reference sequence). V shed 3 bases and J shed 4 bases, with 10 bases lying between them. The CDR3 length is 13 residues. The CDR3 loop is CASSIRAEYEQYF. CDR3 sequence (DNA): TGTGCCAGTAGTATCAGGGCAGAGTACGAGCAGTACTTC.

The chain recombines TRBV4-3 with TRBJ1-5; 10 bases are a match to TRBD1. Germline V lookup: CDR1 LGHNA, CDR2 YSLEER. The CDR3 length is 15 residues. J was trimmed by 6 bases and V by 0 bases; bases with no gene match: 2. CDR3 residues: CASSQDGTGVQPQHF. CDR3 bases: TGCGCCAGCAGCCAAGACGGGACAGGGGTTCAGCCCCAGCATTTT.

The rearrangement joins TRBV4-3 to TRBJ2-1; D is ambiguous. This CDR3 contains 15 residues. Germline CDR1 is LGHNA and CDR2 is YSLEER. Trimming took off 4 bases at V and 0 bases at J, with 10 bases between the two ends. CDR3 bases: TGCGCCAGCAGCCTCGTGAGAAGCTCCTACAATGAGCAGTTCTTC. Protein sequence: CASSLVRSSYNEQFF.

This rearrangement joins TRBV11-3 to TRBJ2-3, with a weak D call TRBD2 (6 bases). Between the trimmed V and J ends, which lost 3 bases and 6 bases, there was a span of 13 bases. CDR3 length: 14 amino acids. Germline V CDR1 and CDR2: SGHNT, YENEEA. In nucleotides, the CDR3 is TGTGCCAGCAGCTTTACTGGGGGGAGGGATACGCAGTATTTT. Translated, it gives CASSFTGGRDTQYF.